What follows are 27 T cell receptor beta chains derived from one specimen sequenced in a study of CD8+CD57+ T cells in acquired aplastic anemia. The template for TCR beta VDJ and CDR3 sequence profiling was genomic DNA. MiXCR, applied by TCRdb to the reads, yields one record per CDR3 protein. This table holds 450,000 to 600,000 distinct CDR3 sequences, around 30% found once. The patients chosen for sequencing had shown expansion of CD8+CD57+ cells (detected by flow cytometry). Sequenced sample: sorted CD4+, CD8+, or CD8+CD57+ T cells (not recorded which) from PBMCs. All receptors derive from a human donor with aplastic anemia.

This clonotype has at least ten counts. This rearrangement joins TRBV20-1 to TRBJ1-4; D is unclear. The CDR3 has 12 residues. Trimming cost V 1 base and J 8 bases, with 8 bases left between them. CDR1 is DFQATT, CDR2 SNEGSKA, per germline (reference sequence). CDR3 in amino acids: CSARGPEEKLFF. CDR3 bases: TGCAGTGCTAGAGGACCTGAGGAAAAACTGTTTTTT.

This clonotype was counted many times. V gene TRBV20-1 combines with J gene TRBJ2-7; 7 bases line up with TRBD1. With V trimmed by 4 bases and J by 0 bases, 3 bases remained unmatched. CDR3 length: 13 amino acids. Looked up from germline, CDR1 is DFQATT and CDR2 is SNEGSKA (reference sequence). The CDR3 sequence: CSATGQLSYEQYF. The CDR3 coding sequence is TGCAGTGCTACGGGACAGCTCTCCTACGAGCAGTACTTC.

This clonotype was seen at least ten times. This sequence joins TRBV13 and TRBJ2-5; D uncertain. Germline loops: CDR1 PRHDT, CDR2 FYEKMQ (reference sequence). Trimming stripped 5 bases from V and 5 bases from J, with 12 bases between. The CDR3 runs 13 residues. The CDR3 reads CASSTRSVETQYF. Written as DNA, the CDR3 is TGTGCCAGCAGCACCCGGAGCGTGGAGACCCAGTACTTC.

There are many counts of this clonotype. This chain joins TRBV19 and TRBJ2-7, with 12 bases that match TRBD2. Trimming took 5 bases from V and 5 from J; bases not matched to a gene: 7. This CDR3 is 15 amino acids long. The germline gives CDR1 LNHDA, CDR2 SQIVND (reference sequence). In nucleotides, the CDR3 is TGTGCCAGTAGTCCCCGGGGACTAGCGGGCCACGAGCAGTACTTC. Its translation is CASSPRGLAGHEQYF.

This sequence joins TRBV6-1 and TRBJ2-1; no reliable D call. CDR3 length equals 15 residues. Germline loops: CDR1 MNHNS, CDR2 SASEGT. The V and J ends lost 2 bases and 0 bases respectively, with 8 bases between them. CDR3 in amino acids: CASSERPASYNEQFF. CDR3 sequence (DNA): TGTGCCAGCAGTGAACGTCCAGCCTCCTACAATGAGCAGTTCTTC.

This clonotype was seen repeatedly, ten times or more. The rearrangement links TRBV4-2 to TRBJ2-7; no clear D. The CDR3 runs to 15 residues. Trimming took 0 bases from V and 1 from J, leaving 10 bases between them. CDR1 and CDR2 from the germline V gene are LGHNA and YNFKEQ. The CDR3 loop is CASSQEHERSYEQYF. CDR3 coding DNA: TGTGCCAGCAGCCAAGAACATGAACGATCCTACGAGCAGTACTTC.

The J gene is TRBJ1-1, the V gene TRBV5-1; D is unclear. This CDR3 has 15 residues. Germline assignment: CDR1 SGHRS and CDR2 YFSETQ. V lost 1 base to trimming and J lost 0 bases, with 10 bases between them. The CDR3 region is CASSLLSDMNTEAFF. The CDR3 nucleotides are TGCGCCAGCAGCTTGTTGTCTGACATGAACACTGAAGCTTTCTTT.

The chain is built from TRBV20-1 and TRBJ1-4; a weak D match, TRBD1 (6 bases). Trimming cost V 2 bases and J 0 bases, with 7 bases left between them. The CDR3 totals 14 residues. Germline V CDR1 and CDR2: DFQATT, SNEGSKA (reference sequence). The CDR3 nucleotides read TGCAGTGCTAGACGGACAGCAACTAATGAAAAACTGTTTTTT. This sequence encodes CSARRTATNEKLFF.

The sample holds many counts of this clonotype. The rearrangement uses TRBV5-8 and TRBJ1-6, with no clear D. The CDR3 covers 15 residues. V gave up 0 bases and J gave up 10 bases, with 14 bases separating them. Germline V gene sequence: CDR1 SGHTS, CDR2 YDEGEE. CDR3 bases: TGTGCCAGCAGCTTGGGGCAACTTGAAGGCTCACCCCTCCACTTT. It translates to CASSLGQLEGSPLHF.

About this clonotype: With a much larger clone just one base away, this may be a read error. This chain connects TRBV19 to TRBJ1-4; D is undetermined. CDR3 length: 13 amino acids. Germline assignment: CDR1 LNHDA and CDR2 SQIVND (reference sequence). The CDR3 DNA follows: TGTGCCGGTAGTCCCCAAACACGGGAAAAACTGTTTTTT. Translated, it gives CAGSPQTREKLFF.

The sample holds many counts of this clonotype. CDR3 nucleotides: TGTGCCAGCAGCTTAAGACGGGACACAGATACGCAGTATTTT. Protein: CASSLRRDTDTQYF. The rearrangement uses TRBV7-3 and TRBJ2-3, with a weak D call TRBD2 (5 bases). Per germline, CDR1 SGHTA and CDR2 FQGTGA. Trimming removed 1 base at V and 2 bases at J, with 7 bases between. The length of the CDR3 is 14 residues.

This clonotype was observed a few times. V is TRBV19 and J is TRBJ1-1; no definite D call. From germline, CDR1 is LNHDA and CDR2 SQIVND (reference sequence). V was trimmed by 7 bases and J by 5 bases, leaving 14 bases between them. The CDR3 spans 13 residues. The CDR3 loop is CASIRGSRTEAFF. CDR3 sequence (DNA): TGTGCCAGTATTCGGGGAAGTAGGACTGAAGCTTTCTTT.

This chain joins TRBV14 and TRBJ2-5; D might be TRBD2 (6 bases). There are 15 residues in the CDR3. Trimming pared 1 base from V and 7 bases from J, leaving 16 bases between. Germline assignment: CDR1 SGHDN and CDR2 FVKESK. In DNA form, the CDR3 reads TGTGCCAGCAGCCAAGGACCCCCCAACGGGAGGACCCAGTACTTC. It yields the protein CASSQGPPNGRTQYF.

The sample holds many counts of this clonotype. The rearrangement joins TRBV2 to TRBJ1-1; 7 positions match TRBD1. Germline assignment: CDR1 SNHLY and CDR2 FYNNEI. Unmatched junction bases numbered 8, after V lost 6 bases and J lost 1 base. CDR3 length: 15 amino acids. The chain's CDR3 is CASRRTGTANTEAFF. DNA for the CDR3: TGTGCCAGCAGACGGACCGGGACAGCGAACACTGAAGCTTTCTTT.

The chain has TRBV6-1 and TRBJ1-6; D gene ambiguous. Trimming cost V 3 bases and J 2 bases, with 11 bases left between them. The CDR3 is 16 amino acids. The V gene's germline CDR1 is MNHNS and CDR2 SASEGT. This CDR3 is CASSEEVSPYNSPLHF. Here the CDR3 DNA reads TGTGCCAGCAGTGAGGAGGTGTCCCCCTATAATTCACCCCTCCACTTT.

In its sample, this clonotype was seen many times. The chain couples TRBV10-3 to TRBJ1-5; D may be TRBD1 (5 bases). The V end was cut by 2 bases, the J end by 4 bases, with 9 bases between. CDR1 is ENHRY and CDR2 is SYGVKD in the germline V gene. The length of the CDR3 is 14 residues. This CDR3 is CAISEGRANQPQHF. CDR3 DNA sequence: TGTGCCATCAGTGAGGGCAGGGCAAATCAGCCCCAGCATTTT.

The chain combines TRBV29-1 with TRBJ1-2; the D gene is possibly TRBD1 (6 bases). The CDR3 runs to 15 residues. Per germline, CDR1 SQVTM and CDR2 ANQGSEA. V was cut by 4 bases and J by 1 base, with 16 bases left in between. CDR3 bases: TGCAGCGTTGCCAGGTCAGGGGCACTTAACTATGGCTACACCTTC. Amino acids: CSVARSGALNYGYTF.

This clonotype was counted only a few times. The rearrangement joins TRBV4-2 to TRBJ2-3, with 10 bases aligning to TRBD1. V shed 5 bases, J shed 4 bases, and the junction held 12 bases outside the gene matches. Germline V gene lookup returns CDR1 LGHNA and CDR2 YNFKEQ. The CDR3 is made up of 17 amino acids. The chain's CDR3 is CASSVHTGTGDADTQYF. CDR3 nucleotide sequence: TGTGCCAGCAGCGTTCACACCGGGACAGGGGATGCAGATACGCAGTATTTT.

The chain uses TRBV7-3 and TRBJ2-7; tentatively, D is TRBD2 (5 bases). Trimming pared 8 bases from V and 7 bases from J, leaving 15 bases between. The germline V gene has CDR1 SGHTA and CDR2 FQGTGA. The CDR3 sequence is 12 residues long. The CDR3 bases are TGTGCCAGCCGACCAGTGAGGGCAGAGCAGTACTTC. Translated: CASRPVRAEQYF.

The V call is TRBV19, the J call TRBJ1-2; a weak D match, TRBD1 (6 bases). This CDR3 contains 14 residues. Between the trimmed V and J ends, which lost 5 bases and 5 bases, there was a span of 15 bases. Looked up from germline, CDR1 is LNHDA and CDR2 is SQIVND (reference sequence). The CDR3 DNA is TGTGCCAGTAGTGTAACAGGGTTTCCTTATGGCTACACCTTC. Amino acids: CASSVTGFPYGYTF.

The table lists this clonotype with many counts. The gene calls are TRBV19 and TRBJ1-3; no firm D call. Germline V gene data show CDR1 as LNHDA and CDR2 as SQIVND (reference sequence). V was pared by 2 bases and J by 4 bases, with 12 bases between. The CDR3 length is 15 residues. The CDR3 here is CASSILLSGGNTIYF. CDR3 bases: TGTGCCAGTAGTATACTCCTGTCCGGCGGAAACACCATATATTTT.

V gene TRBV5-6 combines with J gene TRBJ2-7, with a possible D match to TRBD2 (5 bases). Trimming shortened V by 3 bases and J by 6 bases, and 16 bases separated the two germline ends. Germline CDR1 is SGHDT and CDR2 is YYEEEE. The CDR3 totals 14 residues. CDR3 sequence: CASSSKKSSSEQYF. The CDR3 nucleotides are TGTGCCAGCAGCTCGAAAAAATCTAGCTCCGAGCAGTACTTC.

This clonotype appeared many times. V usage is TRBV25-1 and J usage is TRBJ1-3; no firm D call. Per germline, CDR1 MGHDK and CDR2 SYGVNS. The CDR3 loop spans 15 amino acids. The V and J ends lost 6 bases and 3 bases respectively, with 15 bases between them. The CDR3 nucleotides are TGTGCCAGCAGGGCCCTTGGTGAGGGTGGAAACACCATATATTTT. It yields the protein CASRALGEGGNTIYF.

This clonotype was observed many times. V and J are TRBV11-2 and TRBJ1-2; D may be TRBD1 (5 bases). CDR1 is SGHAT and CDR2 is FQNNGV in the germline V gene. The ends were cut back, 7 bases at V and 3 bases at J, with 15 bases in the middle. This CDR3 has 14 amino acids. CDR3 DNA: TGTGCCAGCACCCCCGACGGCAGGGACTATGGCTACACCTTC. Encoded protein: CASTPDGRDYGYTF.

This clonotype has only a few counts. A much bigger clone sits one base away, suggesting this may be a read error. This sequence joins TRBV20-1 and TRBJ1-5; no clear D. The length of the CDR3 is 14 residues. Germline V gene data show CDR1 as DFQATT and CDR2 as SNEGSKA (reference sequence). The CDR3 DNA follows: TGCGGTGCTAGGAGGCAGTATAGCAATCAGCCCCAGCATTTT. As protein: CGARRQYSNQPQHF.

The chain couples TRBV7-9 to TRBJ1-6; unclear D gene. Germline V CDR1 and CDR2: SEHNR, FQNEAQ (reference sequence). Trimming left V 5 bases short and J 5 bases short, with 13 bases between. CDR3 length: 15 amino acids. Here the CDR3 reads CASSLQVSDNSPLHF. The CDR3 DNA reads as TGTGCCAGCAGCCTTCAGGTTAGCGATAATTCACCCCTCCACTTT.

This clonotype was observed a few times. J is TRBJ1-1 and V is TRBV11-2, with 9 positions matching TRBD1. The CDR3 covers 16 residues. V lost 5 bases and J lost 4; bases outside the gene matches: 11. The V gene's germline CDR1 is SGHAT and CDR2 FQNNGV. The CDR3 spells CASSASSGTGSTEAFF. The CDR3 nucleotides are TGTGCCAGCAGCGCCTCTTCCGGGACAGGGAGCACTGAAGCTTTCTTT.